The T cell receptor beta chain under discussion was sequenced for a study of T cells in Graves' hyperthyroidism and ophthalmopathy (dated by TCRdb to 2018 to 2020). At the level of the whole study: Peripheral blood samples were taken at initial diagnosis, before any treatment was given. To identify distinguishing TCR V-J signatures, a discovery cohort of roughly 100 patients was used, comprising 43 with Graves' ophthalmopathy and around 57 with stable Graves' hyperthyroidism. An independent validation cohort of under 20 hyperthyroidism patients and approximately 15 patients who later progressed to ophthalmopathy tested prospective prediction of ophthalmopathy. For training and testing, the 80 to 100 patients in the discovery cohort were randomly divided in a 7:3 ratio. The study also compared thyroid tissue and blood T-cell repertoires from more than five Graves' hyperthyroidism patients. After blood sampling, hyperthyroidism patients were treated with methimazole at a starting dose of 30 mg daily, and ophthalmopathy patients were treated with high-dose intravenous methylprednisolone. The paper reports TCR Vbeta CDR3 sequencing of some 140 peripheral blood samples: approximately 43 ophthalmopathy, under 80 hyperthyroidism and around 17 progressor patients. Overall results and qualifications from the work: Sample size was not statistically predetermined, and blinding of investigators to group allocation was not performed. In validation, the model predicted progression to ophthalmopathy a median of about 5.9 months before onset, with approximately 68% sensitivity and 72.22% specificity. In cross-validation, a model built on a 13 V-J signature told ophthalmopathy apart from stable hyperthyroidism with 85% to 90% sensitivity and around 83% specificity, and in testing the same model reached 80%/75%. Blood samples also contained most of the expanded thyroid clonotypes (frequency above 0.001), which suggests that blood repertoires may reflect thyroid immune responses.

Reading the germline V gene (reference sequence) gives CDR1 SEHNR and CDR2 FQNEAQ. V gives up 5 bases and J gives up 8 bases, and the segment between their germline ends measures 18 bases. The CDR3 runs 14 residues from the cysteine to the phenylalanine. Only the CDR3 part of the read is kept: 42 bases, read in frame from the first base. This clonotype was recorded at least ten times. This receptor's antigen is unknown. The input lacks base qualities; no much larger clone sits a single base away. The TCR beta CDR3 regions were amplified from the RNA transcripts. The TCR CDR3 was subjected to a first round of RT-PCR using the HTBI primer set and the Qiagen OneStep RT-PCR kit. Libraries were constructed in a second round of multiplex PCR, after which size selection and purification were carried out. Sequencing of the libraries was done on an Illumina HiSeq2000 using paired-end 100 bp reads. The authors' analysis ran thus. SOAPnuke was used to process the raw data, removing reads that contained adapters or uncalled bases, had a mean Phred below 15, or lacked an exact match to the constant primer or identifier. High-quality paired reads were merged using COPE v1.2.5, and each unique nucleotide sequence was defined as a clonotype. MiTCR v1.1 was used to align clonotypes to the IMGT TRBV, TRBD and TRBJ reference segments. The analysis was restricted to V-J combinations with a frequency above 0.0001, which together covered 99.2% of the repertoires. The TCS score was defined as F50 (clonal expansion) divided by E x V (chaos), with BLOSUM62-based TCRdist calculated between CDR3 peptides within each V-J. Welch's t-statistics and random forest reduced roughly 500 V-J features to around 14, which were used in a naive Bayes classifier (R e1071). The raw public reads went through TCRdb reprocessing: fastp at Q25, MiXCR clone calling, in-frame beta chains kept. Rows with one shared CDR3 protein collapse into an entry with the most common genes and DNA. The authors' filters were not applied to this entry. This sample holds 300,000 to 450,000 distinct CDR3 sequences; about a sixth were observed only once. 30% to 35% of the sample comes from the top ten.

Hyperthyroidism patients were aged 18 to 65 years and newly diagnosed, with disease duration of less than 2 months. Patients with uncontrolled infections, other autoimmune diseases, pregnancy or lactation were excluded. Diagnoses were established on the basis of clinical symptoms, serum thyroxine and TRAb, thyroid ultrasound, and orbital computed tomography. Blood from progressor patients was drawn when they were first diagnosed with hyperthyroidism, before any ophthalmopathy symptoms appeared. PBMCs were separated from 10 ml of fresh peripheral blood using Ficoll-Paque density gradient centrifugation. Progressor patients were defined as those initially diagnosed with Graves' hyperthyroidism in whom ophthalmopathy developed during follow-up. Total RNA was extracted with Trizol reagent, and quality was checked on an Agilent 2100 Bioanalyzer.

Sequencing input: blood. The TCR was taken from a woman in her 30s with Graves' hyperthyroidism that later progressed to Graves' ophthalmopathy. The rearrangement joined TRBV7-9 to TRBJ1-2, with TRBD1 perhaps the D gene, on 6 matching bases. The sequenced DNA is TGTGCCAGCAGCCAAGGGACACTACCTGGCGGCTACACCTTC. Its protein product is CASSQGTLPGGYTF.